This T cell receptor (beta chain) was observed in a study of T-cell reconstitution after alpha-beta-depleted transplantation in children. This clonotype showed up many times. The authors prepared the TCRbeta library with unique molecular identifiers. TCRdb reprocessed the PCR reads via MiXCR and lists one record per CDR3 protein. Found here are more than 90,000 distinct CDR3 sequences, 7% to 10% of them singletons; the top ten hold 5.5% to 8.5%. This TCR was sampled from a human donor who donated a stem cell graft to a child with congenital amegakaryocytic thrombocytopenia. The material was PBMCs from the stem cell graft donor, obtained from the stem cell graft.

In DNA, the CDR3 is TGTGCCAGTAGTATACAGACAGCCAGAACCTCAACCAATCAGCCCCAGCATTTT. Translation gives CASSIQTARTSTNQPQHF. The chain couples TRBV19 to TRBJ1-5; D perhaps matches TRBD1 (5 bases). Looked up from germline, CDR1 is LNHDA and CDR2 is SQIVND (reference sequence). This CDR3 spans 18 amino acids. V was trimmed by 2 bases and J by 3 bases, leaving 20 bases between them.